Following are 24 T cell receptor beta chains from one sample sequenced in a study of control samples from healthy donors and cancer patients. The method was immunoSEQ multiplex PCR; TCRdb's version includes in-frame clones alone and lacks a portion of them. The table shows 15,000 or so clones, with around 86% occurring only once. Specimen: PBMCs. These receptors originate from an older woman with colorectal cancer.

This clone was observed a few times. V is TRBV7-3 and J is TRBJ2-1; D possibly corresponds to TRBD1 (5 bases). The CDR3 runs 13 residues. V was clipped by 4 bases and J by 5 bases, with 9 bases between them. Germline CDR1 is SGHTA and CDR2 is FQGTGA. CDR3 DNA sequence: TGTGCCAGCAGCTCCTCGACAGACAATGAGCAGTTCTTC. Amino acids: CASSSSTDNEQFF. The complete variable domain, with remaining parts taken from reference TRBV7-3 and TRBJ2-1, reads GAGVSQTPSNKVTEKGKYVELRCDPISGHTALYWYRQSLGQGPEFLIYFQGTGAADDSGLPNDRFFAVRPEGSVSTLKIQRTERGDSAVYLCASSSSTDNEQFFGPGTRLTVL.

The CDR3 protein is CASTRDGLAGGYEQYF. CDR3 DNA sequence: TGTGCCAGCACGCGAGACGGGCTAGCGGGCGGCTACGAGCAGTACTTC. The chain employs TRBV7-9 and TRBJ2-7; 8 nucleotides line up with TRBD2. This CDR3 contains 16 residues. V lost 7 bases to trimming and J lost 3 bases; unmatched junction nucleotides: 14. Germline values: CDR1 SEHNR, CDR2 FQNEAQ (reference sequence).

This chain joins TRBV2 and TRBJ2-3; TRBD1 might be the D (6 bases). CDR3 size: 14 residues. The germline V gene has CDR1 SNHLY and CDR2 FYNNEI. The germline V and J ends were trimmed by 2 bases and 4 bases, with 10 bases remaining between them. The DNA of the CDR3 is TGTGCCAGCAGTGAATGGGGGCCCCCAGATACGCAGTATTTT. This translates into CASSEWGPPDTQYF.

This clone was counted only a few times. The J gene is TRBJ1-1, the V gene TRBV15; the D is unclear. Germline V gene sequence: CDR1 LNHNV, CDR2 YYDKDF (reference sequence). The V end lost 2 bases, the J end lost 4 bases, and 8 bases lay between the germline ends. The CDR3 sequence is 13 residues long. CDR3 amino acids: CATSRIVGTEAFF. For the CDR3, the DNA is TGTGCCACCAGCAGAATCGTCGGCACTGAAGCTTTCTTT.

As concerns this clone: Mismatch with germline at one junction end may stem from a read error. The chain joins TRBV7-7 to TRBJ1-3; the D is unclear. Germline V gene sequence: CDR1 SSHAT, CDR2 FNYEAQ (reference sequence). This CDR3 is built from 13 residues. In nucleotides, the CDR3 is TGTGCTAGCAGCTTGAACTCTGGAAACACCATATATTTT. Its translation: CASSLNSGNTIYF. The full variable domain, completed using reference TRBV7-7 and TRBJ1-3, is GAGVSQSPRYKVTKRGQDVTLRCDPISSHATLYWYQQALGQGPEFLTYFNYEAQPDKSGLPSDRFSAERPEGSISTLTIQRTEQRDSAMYRCASSLNSGNTIYFGEGSWLTVV.

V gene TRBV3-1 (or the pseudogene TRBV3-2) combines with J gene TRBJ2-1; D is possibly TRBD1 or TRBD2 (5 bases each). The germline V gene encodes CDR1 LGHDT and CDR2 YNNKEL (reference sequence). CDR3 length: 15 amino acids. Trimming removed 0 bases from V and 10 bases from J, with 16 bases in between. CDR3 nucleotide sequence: TGTGCCAGCAGCCAAGAAGGTGTAAGAGGGGCAGAGCAGTTCTTC. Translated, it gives CASSQEGVRGAEQFF.

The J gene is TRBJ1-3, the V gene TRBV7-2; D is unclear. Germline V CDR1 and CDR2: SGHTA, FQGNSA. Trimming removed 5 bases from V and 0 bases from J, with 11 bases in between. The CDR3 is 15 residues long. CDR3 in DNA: TGTGCCAGCAGCCTTATGGCCTCCTCTGGAAACACCATATATTTT. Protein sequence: CASSLMASSGNTIYF.

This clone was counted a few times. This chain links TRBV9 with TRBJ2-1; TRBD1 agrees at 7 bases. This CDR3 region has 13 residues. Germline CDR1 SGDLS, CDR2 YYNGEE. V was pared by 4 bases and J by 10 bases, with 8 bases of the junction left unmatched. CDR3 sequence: CASSFYRGGEQFF. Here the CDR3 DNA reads TGTGCCAGCAGCTTCTACAGGGGCGGGGAGCAGTTCTTC.

CDR3 protein: CASSIRKFGETQYF. CDR3 DNA: TGTGCCAGTAGTATAAGGAAATTCGGGGAGACCCAGTACTTC. The V gene is TRBV19, the J gene TRBJ2-5; D remains ambiguous. This CDR3 comprises 14 residues. Germline loops: CDR1 LNHDA, CDR2 SQIVND (reference sequence). Trimming removed 2 bases from V and 5 bases from J, with 12 bases in between. Full variable domain (missing parts from reference TRBV19 and TRBJ2-5): DGGITQSPKYLFRKEGQNVTLSCEQNLNHDAMYWYRQDPGQGLRLIYYSQIVNDFQKGDIAEGYSVSREKKESFPLTVTSAQKNPTAFYLCASSIRKFGETQYFGPGTRLLVL.

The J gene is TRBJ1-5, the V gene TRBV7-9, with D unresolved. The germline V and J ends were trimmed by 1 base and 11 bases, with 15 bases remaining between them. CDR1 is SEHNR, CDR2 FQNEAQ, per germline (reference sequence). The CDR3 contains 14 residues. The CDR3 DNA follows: TGTGCCAGCAGCTTAGAAGGGTCCCCGGGGACCCAGCATTTT. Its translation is CASSLEGSPGTQHF. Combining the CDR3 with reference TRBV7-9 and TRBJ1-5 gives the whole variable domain DTGVSQNPRHKITKRGQNVTFRCDPISEHNRLYWYRQTLGQGPEFLTYFQNEAQLEKSRLLSDRFSAERPKGSFSTLEIQRTEQGDSAMYLCASSLEGSPGTQHFGDGTRLSIL.

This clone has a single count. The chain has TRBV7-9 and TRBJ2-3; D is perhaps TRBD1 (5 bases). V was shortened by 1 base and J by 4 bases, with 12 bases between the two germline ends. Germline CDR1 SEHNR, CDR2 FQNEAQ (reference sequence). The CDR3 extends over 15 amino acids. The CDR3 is CASSLGGRDADTQYF. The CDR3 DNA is TGTGCCAGCAGCTTAGGGGGCAGGGATGCAGATACGCAGTATTTT.

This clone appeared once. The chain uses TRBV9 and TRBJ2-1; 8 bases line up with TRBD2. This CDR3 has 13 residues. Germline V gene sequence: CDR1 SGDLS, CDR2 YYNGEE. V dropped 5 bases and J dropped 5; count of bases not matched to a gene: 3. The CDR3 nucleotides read TGTGCCAGCAGGGCGGGGGGCGACAATGAGCAGTTCTTC. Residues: CASRAGGDNEQFF.

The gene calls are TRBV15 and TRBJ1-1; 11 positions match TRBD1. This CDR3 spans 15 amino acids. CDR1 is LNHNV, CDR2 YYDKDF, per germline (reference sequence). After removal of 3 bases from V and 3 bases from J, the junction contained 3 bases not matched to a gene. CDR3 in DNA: TGTGCCACCAGCAGGGACAGGGGGCCGGACACTGAAGCTTTCTTT. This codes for CATSRDRGPDTEAFF.

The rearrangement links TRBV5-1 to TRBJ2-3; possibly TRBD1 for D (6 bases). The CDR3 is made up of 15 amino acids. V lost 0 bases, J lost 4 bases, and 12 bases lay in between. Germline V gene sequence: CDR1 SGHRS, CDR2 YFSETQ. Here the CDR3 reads CASSLVTGSADTQYF. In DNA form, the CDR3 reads TGCGCCAGCAGCTTGGTGACAGGTTCGGCAGATACGCAGTATTTT.

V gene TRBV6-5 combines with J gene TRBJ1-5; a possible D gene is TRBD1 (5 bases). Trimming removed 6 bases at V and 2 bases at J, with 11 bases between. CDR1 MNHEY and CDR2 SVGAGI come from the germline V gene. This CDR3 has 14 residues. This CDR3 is CASRPQGGNQPQHF. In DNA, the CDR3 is TGTGCCAGCAGGCCCCAGGGAGGCAATCAGCCCCAGCATTTT.

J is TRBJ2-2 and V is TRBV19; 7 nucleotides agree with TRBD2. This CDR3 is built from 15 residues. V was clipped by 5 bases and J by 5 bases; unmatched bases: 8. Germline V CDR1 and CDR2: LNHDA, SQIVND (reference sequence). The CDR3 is CASSVGLVGTGELFF. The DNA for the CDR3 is TGTGCCAGTAGTGTCGGACTAGTCGGTACCGGGGAGCTGTTTTTT.

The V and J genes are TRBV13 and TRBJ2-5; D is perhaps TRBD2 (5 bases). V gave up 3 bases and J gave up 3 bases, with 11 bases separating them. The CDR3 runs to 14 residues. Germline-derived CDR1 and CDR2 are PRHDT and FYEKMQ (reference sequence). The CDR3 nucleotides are TGTGCCAGCAGCTTGAAACTAGGAGAAGAGACCCAGTACTTC. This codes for CASSLKLGEETQYF.

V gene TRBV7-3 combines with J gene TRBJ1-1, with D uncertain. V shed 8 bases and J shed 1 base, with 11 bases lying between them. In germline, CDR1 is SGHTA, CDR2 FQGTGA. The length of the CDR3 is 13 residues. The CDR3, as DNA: TGTGCCAGCGCTCTTTCAGGGAACACTGAAGCTTTCTTT. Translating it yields CASALSGNTEAFF.

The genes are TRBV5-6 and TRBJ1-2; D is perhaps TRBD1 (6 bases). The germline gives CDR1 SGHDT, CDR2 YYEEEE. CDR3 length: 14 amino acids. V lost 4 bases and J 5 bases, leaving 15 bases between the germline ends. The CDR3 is CASSTGGRGYGYTF. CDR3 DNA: TGTGCCAGCAGCACTGGAGGCAGGGGTTATGGCTACACCTTC.

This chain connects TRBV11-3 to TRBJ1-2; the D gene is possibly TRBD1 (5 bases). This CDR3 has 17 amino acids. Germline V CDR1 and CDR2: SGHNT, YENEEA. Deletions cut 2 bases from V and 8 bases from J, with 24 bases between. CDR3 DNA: TGTGCCAGCAGCTTATGGCTCCCCGCCGGACCCCCAGGGGGCTACACCTTC. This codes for CASSLWLPAGPPGGYTF.

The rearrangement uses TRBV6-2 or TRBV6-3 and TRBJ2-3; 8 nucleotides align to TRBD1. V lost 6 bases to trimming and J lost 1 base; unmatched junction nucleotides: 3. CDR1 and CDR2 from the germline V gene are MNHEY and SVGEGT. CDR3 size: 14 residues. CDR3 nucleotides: TGTGCCAGCAGCTCGGACAGGGGCACAGATACGCAGTATTTT. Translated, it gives CASSSDRGTDTQYF.

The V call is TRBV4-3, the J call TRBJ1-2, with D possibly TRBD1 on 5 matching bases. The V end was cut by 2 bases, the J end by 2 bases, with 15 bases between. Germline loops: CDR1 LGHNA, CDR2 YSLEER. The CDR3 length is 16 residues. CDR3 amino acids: CASSQLSGGGNYGYTF. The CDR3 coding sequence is TGCGCCAGCAGCCAACTCTCCGGGGGGGGAAACTATGGCTACACCTTC.

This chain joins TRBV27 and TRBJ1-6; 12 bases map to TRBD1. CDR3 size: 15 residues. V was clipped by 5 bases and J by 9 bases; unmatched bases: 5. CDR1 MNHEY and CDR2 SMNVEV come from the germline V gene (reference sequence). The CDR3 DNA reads TGTGCCAGCAGTGCGGGGACAGGGGGCTTTTCACCCCTCCACTTT. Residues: CASSAGTGGFSPLHF.

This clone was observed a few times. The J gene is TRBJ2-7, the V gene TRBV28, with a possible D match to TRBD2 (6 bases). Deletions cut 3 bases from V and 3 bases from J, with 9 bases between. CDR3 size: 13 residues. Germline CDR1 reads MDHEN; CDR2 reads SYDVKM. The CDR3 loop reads CASSFGSLYEQYF. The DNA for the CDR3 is TGTGCCAGCAGTTTCGGGAGCCTCTACGAGCAGTACTTC.